This T cell receptor beta chain was captured by sequencing in a study of blood T cell repertoires in COVID-19. Here immunoSEQ multiplex PCR was the method, and the copy in TCRdb shows in-frame clones only, minus some. This repertoire shows approximately 200,000 clones, around 83% found once; its top ten account for 2.5% to 3.5%. Trimming cost V 1 base and J 7 bases; bases outside gene matches: 3. Germline CDR1 and CDR2: SGHVS and FQNEAQ. There are 13 residues in the CDR3. A few counts support this clone. The chain has TRBV7-8 and TRBJ2-7; 8 bases fit TRBD1. The source material was peripheral blood. The origin of this receptor is a man aged 45-65 years who had recovered from COVID-19. CDR3 sequence reads: CASSLETGEEQYF. The DNA of the CDR3 is TGTGCCAGCAGCTTAGAGACAGGGGAAGAGCAGTACTTC.